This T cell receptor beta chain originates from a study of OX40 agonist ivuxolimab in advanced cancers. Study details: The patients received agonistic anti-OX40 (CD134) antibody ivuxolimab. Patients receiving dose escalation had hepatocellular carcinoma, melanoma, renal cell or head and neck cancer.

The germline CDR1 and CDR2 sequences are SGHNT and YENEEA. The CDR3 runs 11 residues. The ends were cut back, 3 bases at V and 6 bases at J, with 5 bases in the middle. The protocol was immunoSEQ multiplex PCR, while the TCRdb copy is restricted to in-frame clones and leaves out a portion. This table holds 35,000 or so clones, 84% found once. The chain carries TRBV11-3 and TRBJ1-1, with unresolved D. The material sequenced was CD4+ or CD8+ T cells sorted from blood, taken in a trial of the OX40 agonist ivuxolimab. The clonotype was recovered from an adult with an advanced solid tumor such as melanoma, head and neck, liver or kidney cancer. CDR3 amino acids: CASSFGAEAFF. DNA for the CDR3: TGTGCCAGCAGCTTTGGGGCTGAAGCTTTCTTT.